These T cell receptor beta chains were read from a single sample in a study of blood T cell repertoires in COVID-19. Here immunoSEQ multiplex PCR was the method, and the copy in TCRdb shows in-frame clones only, minus some. Among about 200,000 clones, over 70% were seen once, and the ten largest hold 27%. Sequenced: peripheral blood. These receptors were taken from a man aged 35 to 55 with acute or convalescent COVID-19. Both conserved end residues are part of each CDR3. Fields, in order: clone size, D gene, J gene, CDR3 length, V gene, CDR3 protein, CDR3 DNA. D genes are given only for firm matches. Rows may omit the clone size; those that give it use once, few, many or a size class.

NA,NA,TRBJ2-7,15,TRBV12-5,CASGLRQAADYEQYF,TGTGCTAGTGGTTTGCGACAGGCGGCTGACTACGAGCAGTACTTC
NA,TRBD1,TRBJ1-3,15,TRBV3-1/TRBV3-2,CASRGTGDLGNTIYF,TGTGCCAGCAGGGGGACAGGGGACCTTGGAAACACCATATATTTT
NA,TRBD1,TRBJ2-3,14,TRBV10-3,CAISGQGGTDTQYF,TGTGCCATCAGCGGACAGGGGGGCACAGATACGCAGTATTTT
NA,NA,TRBJ1-2,13,TRBV7-8,CASSLRVVYGYTF,TGTGCCAGCAGCTTACGGGTGGTCTATGGCTACACCTTC
once,TRBD1,TRBJ2-7,13,TRBV24-1,CATRDRVNLEQYF,TGTGCCACCAGAGACAGGGTAAACCTCGAGCAGTACTTC
NA,NA,TRBJ1-2,15,TRBV6-5,CASSSRDNWGYGYTF,TGTGCCAGCAGTTCTCGGGATAACTGGGGCTATGGCTACACCTTC
NA,NA,TRBJ1-1,13,TRBV29-1,CSVEARLNTEAFF,TGCAGCGTTGAAGCTCGGTTGAACACTGAAGCTTTCTTT
NA,NA,TRBJ2-1,16,TRBV5-6,CASSLTTGTTYNEQFF,TGTGCCAGCAGTTTGACTACGGGGACAACTTACAATGAGCAGTTCTTC
once,TRBD2,TRBJ2-5,16,TRBV10-3,CAISESPGLAGETQYF,TGTGCCATCAGTGAGTCGCCCGGACTAGCGGGGGAGACCCAGTACTTC
few,NA,TRBJ1-2,14,TRBV7-9,CASSLPQGFYGYTF,TGTGCCAGCAGCCTACCCCAGGGTTTCTATGGCTACACCTTC
NA,NA,TRBJ1-2,16,TRBV27,CASSSLQGGVSYGYTF,TGTGCCAGCAGTTCCCTCCAGGGTGGAGTGAGCTATGGCTACACCTTC
NA,TRBD1,TRBJ1-3,16,TRBV5-1,CASRPVGTGYGNTIYF,TGCGCCAGCAGGCCTGTCGGGACAGGGTACGGAAACACCATATATTTT
once,TRBD2,TRBJ2-5,17,TRBV27,CASSLFGLAGNAETQYF,TGTGCCAGCAGTTTATTTGGACTAGCGGGTAACGCGGAGACCCAGTACTTC
NA,TRBD1,TRBJ1-1,16,TRBV5-4,CASSALDRGRYTEAFF,TGTGCCAGCAGCGCATTGGACAGGGGTCGGTACACTGAAGCTTTCTTT
NA,TRBD1,TRBJ1-1,14,TRBV15,CATSRDWQGAQAFF,TGTGCCACCAGCAGAGATTGGCAGGGGGCGCAGGCTTTCTTT
NA,TRBD1,TRBJ1-2,17,TRBV18,CASSPNQNRGSNYGYTF,TGTGCCAGCTCACCGAATCAGAACAGGGGTTCCAACTATGGCTACACCTTC
NA,NA,TRBJ1-1,14,TRBV6-4,CASSPSPGNTEAFF,TGTGCCAGCAGTCCCTCGCCAGGGAACACTGAAGCTTTCTTT
NA,NA,TRBJ1-4,12,TRBV2,CASSETGRKLFF,TGTGCCAGCAGTGAAACAGGCCGAAAACTGTTTTTT
NA,TRBD1,TRBJ2-7,14,TRBV19,CASRTRDRGYEQYF,TGTGCCAGTCGGACCCGGGACAGGGGCTACGAGCAGTACTTC
NA,NA,TRBJ2-1,16,TRBV5-1,CASSLGLTSSANEQFF,TGCGCCAGCAGCTTGGGTCTGACTAGTAGTGCAAATGAGCAGTTCTTC
NA,NA,TRBJ2-1,15,TRBV12-1,CASSTQTSGSGEQFF,TGTGCCAGCAGCACGCAGACTAGCGGGTCCGGTGAGCAGTTCTTC
few,TRBD2,TRBJ2-1,12,TRBV11-1,CASAGVWFEQFF,TGTGCCAGCGCGGGAGTGTGGTTTGAGCAGTTCTTC
NA,TRBD1,TRBJ1-1,14,TRBV3-1/TRBV3-2,CASSRSDRGTEAFF,TGTGCCAGCAGCCGATCCGACAGGGGCACTGAAGCTTTCTTT
NA,TRBD1,TRBJ2-3,13,TRBV10-3,CAIRGQGADTQYF,TGTGCCATCAGAGGACAGGGGGCAGATACGCAGTATTTT
NA,NA,TRBJ1-2,11,TRBV20-1,CSAQSGDGYTF,TGCAGTGCCCAGTCAGGGGATGGCTACACCTTC
few,NA,TRBJ2-7,15,TRBV5-4,CASSSGRESSYEQYF,TGTGCCAGCAGCTCTGGACGGGAGTCTTCCTACGAGCAGTACTTC
once,TRBD1,TRBJ1-5,16,TRBV5-5,CASSPRDRGPYQPQHF,TGTGCCAGCAGCCCCCGGGACAGGGGGCCCTATCAGCCCCAGCATTTT
NA,NA,TRBJ2-1,15,TRBV18,CASSPGVIGSFEQFF,TGTGCCAGCTCGCCGGGGGTGATTGGGTCGTTTGAACAGTTCTTC
NA,NA,TRBJ1-1,13,TRBV12-3/TRBV12-4,CASSRGSDTEAFF,TGTGCCAGCAGCAGGGGTTCGGACACTGAAGCTTTCTTT
NA,NA,TRBJ1-2,14,TRBV6-1,CASSEAGGARGYTF,TGTGCCAGCAGTGAAGCGGGGGGGGCGCGTGGCTACACCTTC
NA,TRBD1,TRBJ2-1,12,TRBV29-1,CSVVPTGGEQFF,TGCAGCGTTGTCCCCACAGGGGGTGAGCAGTTCTTC
once,NA,TRBJ2-3,14,TRBV7-2,CASSLIRSTDTQYF,TGTGCCAGCAGCTTAATTCGTTCGACAGATACGCAGTATTTT
NA,NA,TRBJ2-7,15,TRBV19,CASSMTHGAAYEQYF,TGTGCCAGTAGTATGACTCATGGGGCGGCCTACGAGCAGTACTTC
NA,NA,TRBJ2-7,15,TRBV9,CASSVVAGPVGEQYF,TGTGCCAGCAGCGTAGTTGCGGGGCCTGTGGGCGAGCAGTACTTC
NA,TRBD2,TRBJ2-1,19,TRBV4-2,CASSQDGVPRLAGNNEQFF,TGTGCCAGCAGCCAAGATGGGGTCCCCCGTCTAGCGGGGAACAATGAGCAGTTCTTC
NA,TRBD1,TRBJ2-1,16,TRBV3-1/TRBV3-2,CASSQPGGKSYNEQFF,TGTGCCAGCAGCCAACCAGGGGGTAAATCCTACAATGAGCAGTTCTTC
NA,TRBD2,TRBJ2-1,12,TRBV18,CASSESGGEQFF,TGTGCCAGCTCAGAGTCGGGAGGTGAGCAGTTCTTC
NA,TRBD2,TRBJ2-1,18,TRBV5-6,CASSAGLAGYISYNEQFF,TGTGCCAGCAGCGCGGGACTAGCGGGCTATATCTCCTACAATGAGCAGTTCTTC
NA,NA,TRBJ1-2,12,TRBV5-1,CASSSDRGGYTF,TGCGCCAGCAGCTCGGACAGAGGAGGCTACACCTTC
once,TRBD2,TRBJ2-1,14,TRBV29-1,CSVPLAGGFDEQFF,TGCAGCGTTCCACTAGCGGGAGGGTTCGATGAGCAGTTCTTC
NA,TRBD2,TRBJ2-3,16,TRBV5-4,CASSLLLADYTDTQYF,TGTGCCAGCAGCTTGTTACTAGCGGATTACACAGATACGCAGTATTTT
NA,TRBD1,TRBJ2-2,14,TRBV18,CASSDRGDTGELFF,TGTGCCAGCTCTGACAGGGGGGACACCGGGGAGCTGTTTTTT
NA,NA,TRBJ1-2,13,TRBV20-1,CSASVAGSNGYTF,TGCAGTGCTAGTGTAGCGGGATCTAATGGCTACACCTTC
NA,NA,TRBJ1-1,13,TRBV6-5,CASTTTKNTEAFF,TGTGCCAGCACGACGACTAAAAACACTGAAGCTTTCTTT
NA,TRBD2,TRBJ2-1,12,TRBV29-1,CSVIAGTVEQFF,TGCAGCGTTATAGCGGGAACGGTTGAGCAGTTCTTC
NA,NA,TRBJ1-1,11,TRBV20-1,CSLRETPGAFF,TGCAGCCTAAGGGAGACTCCAGGAGCTTTCTTT
once,TRBD1,TRBJ1-1,14,TRBV9,CASSLTGVATEAFF,TGTGCCAGCAGCCTTACAGGGGTAGCCACTGAAGCTTTCTTT
few,TRBD1,TRBJ1-1,17,TRBV15,CATSRGQGALGNTEAFF,TGTGCCACCAGCAGGGGACAGGGGGCCCTAGGGAACACTGAAGCTTTCTTT
NA,NA,TRBJ1-5,16,TRBV7-2,CASSLGTVYSNQPQHF,TGTGCCAGCAGCTTAGGGACAGTATATAGCAATCAGCCCCAGCATTTT
few,NA,TRBJ2-5,13,TRBV7-2,CASSARLGETQYF,TGTGCCAGCAGCGCCAGACTCGGGGAGACCCAGTACTTC
NA,NA,TRBJ1-5,14,TRBV27,CASSSTGLRQPQHF,TGTGCCAGCAGTTCTACAGGGTTAAGGCAGCCCCAGCATTTT
NA,TRBD2,TRBJ2-7,15,TRBV5-8,CASSLASGIFYEQYF,TGTGCCAGCAGCTTGGCTAGCGGGATCTTCTACGAGCAGTACTTC
NA,NA,TRBJ1-1,15,TRBV3-1/TRBV3-2,CASSQEEGVITEAFF,TGTGCCAGCAGCCAAGAAGAGGGGGTTATCACTGAAGCTTTCTTT
few,NA,TRBJ2-7,14,TRBV4-2,CASSQDSLGYEQYF,TGTGCCAGCAGCCAAGATAGTCTAGGATACGAGCAGTACTTC
NA,NA,TRBJ2-7,14,TRBV19,CASSQTRSSYEQYF,TGTGCCAGTAGTCAAACGCGGAGCTCCTACGAGCAGTACTTC
NA,NA,TRBJ1-4,16,TRBV27,CASSFMGGTTNEKLFF,TGTGCCAGCAGCTTTATGGGGGGAACAACTAATGAAAAACTGTTTTTT
NA,TRBD2,TRBJ2-1,17,TRBV5-5,CASSLAGTSGRQNEQFF,TGTGCCAGCAGCTTGGCCGGGACTAGCGGGAGACAAAATGAGCAGTTCTTC
NA,TRBD2,TRBJ2-5,16,TRBV6-5,CASSFGTSGSSETQYF,TGTGCCAGCAGTTTTGGGACTAGCGGGAGTTCAGAGACCCAGTACTTC